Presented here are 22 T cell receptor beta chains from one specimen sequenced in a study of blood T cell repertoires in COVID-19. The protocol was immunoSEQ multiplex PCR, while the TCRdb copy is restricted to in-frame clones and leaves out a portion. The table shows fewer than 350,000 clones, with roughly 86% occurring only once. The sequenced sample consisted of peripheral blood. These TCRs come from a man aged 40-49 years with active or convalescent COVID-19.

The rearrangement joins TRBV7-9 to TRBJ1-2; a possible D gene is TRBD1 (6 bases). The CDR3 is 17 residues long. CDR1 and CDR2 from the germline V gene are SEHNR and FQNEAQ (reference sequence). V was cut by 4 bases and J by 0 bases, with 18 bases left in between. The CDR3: CASSSGPGQFANYGYTF. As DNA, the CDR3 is TGTGCCAGCAGCTCAGGCCCAGGACAGTTCGCTAACTATGGCTACACCTTC.

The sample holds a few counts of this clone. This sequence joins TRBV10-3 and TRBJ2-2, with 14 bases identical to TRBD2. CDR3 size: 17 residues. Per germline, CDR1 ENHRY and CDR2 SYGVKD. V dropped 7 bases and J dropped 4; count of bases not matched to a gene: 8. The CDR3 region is CAINERGTSGSTGELFF. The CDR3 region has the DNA TGTGCCATCAACGAGAGAGGGACTAGCGGGAGCACCGGGGAGCTGTTTTTT.

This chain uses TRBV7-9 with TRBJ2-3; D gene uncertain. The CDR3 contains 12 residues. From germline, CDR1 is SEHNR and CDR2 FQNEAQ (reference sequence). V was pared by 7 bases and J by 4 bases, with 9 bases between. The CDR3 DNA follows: TGTGCCAGCACCTCTCTCGCAGATACGCAGTATTTT. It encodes CASTSLADTQYF.

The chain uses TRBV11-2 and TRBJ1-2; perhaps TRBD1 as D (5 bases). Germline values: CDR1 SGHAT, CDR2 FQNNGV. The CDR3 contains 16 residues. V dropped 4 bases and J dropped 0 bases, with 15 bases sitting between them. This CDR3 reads CASSSPHRQPNYGYTF. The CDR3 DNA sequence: TGTGCCAGCAGCTCCCCTCATAGACAGCCTAACTATGGCTACACCTTC.

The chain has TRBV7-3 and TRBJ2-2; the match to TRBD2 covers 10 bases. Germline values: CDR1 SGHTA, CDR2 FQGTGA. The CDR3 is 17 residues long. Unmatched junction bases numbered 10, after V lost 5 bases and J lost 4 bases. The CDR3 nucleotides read TGTGCCAGCAGCCCCTTCGGCTTAGCGGGAGGCACCGGGGAGCTGTTTTTT. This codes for CASSPFGLAGGTGELFF. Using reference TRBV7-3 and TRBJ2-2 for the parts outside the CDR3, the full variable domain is GAGVSQTPSNKVTEKGKYVELRCDPISGHTALYWYRQSLGQGPEFLIYFQGTGAADDSGLPNDRFFAVRPEGSVSTLKIQRTERGDSAVYLCASSPFGLAGGTGELFFGEGSRLTVL.

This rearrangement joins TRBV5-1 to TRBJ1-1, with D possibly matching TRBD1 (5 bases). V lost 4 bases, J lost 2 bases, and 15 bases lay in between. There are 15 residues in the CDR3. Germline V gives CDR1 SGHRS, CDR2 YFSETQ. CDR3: CASSPDGGENTEAFF. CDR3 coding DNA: TGCGCCAGCAGCCCGGACGGGGGAGAAAACACTGAAGCTTTCTTT.

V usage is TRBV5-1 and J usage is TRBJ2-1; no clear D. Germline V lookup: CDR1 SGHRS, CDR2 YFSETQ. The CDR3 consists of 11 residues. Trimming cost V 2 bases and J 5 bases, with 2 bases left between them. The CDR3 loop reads CASSFNNEQFF. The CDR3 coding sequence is TGCGCCAGCAGCTTCAACAATGAGCAGTTCTTC.

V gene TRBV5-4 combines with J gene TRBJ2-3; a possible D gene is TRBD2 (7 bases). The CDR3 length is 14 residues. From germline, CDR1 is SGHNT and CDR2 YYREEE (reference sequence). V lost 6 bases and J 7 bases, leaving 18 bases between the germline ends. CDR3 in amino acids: CASTHPGGGNTQYF. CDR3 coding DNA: TGTGCCAGCACCCACCCTGGGGGGGGCAATACGCAGTATTTT.

The CDR3 reads CAGGTTYNSPLHF. The CDR3 DNA sequence: TGTGCCGGGGGCACGACCTATAATTCACCCCTCCACTTT. The chain recombines TRBV6-5 with TRBJ1-6; D might be TRBD1 (6 bases). The length of the CDR3 is 13 residues. V was cut by 11 bases and J by 2 bases, with 10 bases left in between. Germline V gene lookup returns CDR1 MNHEY and CDR2 SVGAGI.

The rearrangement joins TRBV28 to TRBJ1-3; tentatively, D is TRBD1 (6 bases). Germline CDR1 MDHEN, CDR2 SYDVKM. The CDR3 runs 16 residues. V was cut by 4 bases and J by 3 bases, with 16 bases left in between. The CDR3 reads CASSSSGQLGGNTIYF. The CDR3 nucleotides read TGTGCCAGCAGTTCCTCTGGACAGCTGGGTGGAAACACCATATATTTT.

The CDR3 here is CASSLFDQPQHF. The CDR3 DNA is TGTGCCAGCAGCTTGTTCGATCAGCCCCAGCATTTT. The chain uses TRBV5-6 and TRBJ1-5; the D is unclear. Deletions cut 1 base from V and 5 bases from J, with 4 bases between. Germline V gene lookup returns CDR1 SGHDT and CDR2 YYEEEE. This CDR3 contains 12 residues. The full variable domain, with the rest looked up from reference TRBV5-6 and TRBJ1-5, is DAGVTQSPTHLIKTRGQQVTLRCSPKSGHDTVSWYQQALGQGPQFIFQYYEEEERQRGNFPDRFSGHQFPNYSSELNVNALLLGDSALYLCASSLFDQPQHFGDGTRLSIL.

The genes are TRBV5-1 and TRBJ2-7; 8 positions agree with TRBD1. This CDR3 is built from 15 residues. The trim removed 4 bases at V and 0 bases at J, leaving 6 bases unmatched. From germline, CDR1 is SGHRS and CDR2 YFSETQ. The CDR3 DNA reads TGCGCCAGCAGCCGGACAGGGCCACCCTCCTACGAGCAGTACTTC. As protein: CASSRTGPPSYEQYF. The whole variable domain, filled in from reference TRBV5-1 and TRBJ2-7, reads KAGVTQTPRYLIKTRGQQVTLSCSPISGHRSVSWYQQTPGQGLQFLFEYFSETQRNKGNFPGRFSGRQFSNSRSEMNVSTLELGDSALYLCASSRTGPPSYEQYFGPGTRLTVT.

The CDR3 spells CASSYRGNTEAFF. CDR3 sequence (DNA): TGTGCCAGCAGTTACAGGGGGAACACTGAAGCTTTCTTT. This rearrangement joins TRBV12-3 or TRBV12-4 to TRBJ1-1; 7 bases map to TRBD1. This CDR3 is built from 13 residues. Unmatched junction bases numbered 0, after V lost 4 bases and J lost 1 base.

CDR3 nucleotide sequence: TGTGCCAGCAGTGAAATTTTAGACATCGGCACTGAAGCTTTCTTT. This gives the protein CASSEILDIGTEAFF. The chain is built from TRBV6-1 and TRBJ1-1; no clear D. This CDR3 contains 15 residues. Germline loops: CDR1 MNHNS, CDR2 SASEGT. The V end was cut by 2 bases, the J end by 4 bases, with 14 bases between.

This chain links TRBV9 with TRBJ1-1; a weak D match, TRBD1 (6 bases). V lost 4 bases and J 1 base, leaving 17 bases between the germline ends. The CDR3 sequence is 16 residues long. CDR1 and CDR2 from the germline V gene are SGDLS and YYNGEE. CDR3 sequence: CASSSRAGTPNTEAFF. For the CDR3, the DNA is TGTGCCAGCAGCTCACGCGCCGGGACACCGAACACTGAAGCTTTCTTT.

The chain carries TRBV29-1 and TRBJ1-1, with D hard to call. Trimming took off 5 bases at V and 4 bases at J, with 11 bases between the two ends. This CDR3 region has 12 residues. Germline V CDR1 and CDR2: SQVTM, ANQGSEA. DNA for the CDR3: TGCAGCGTTTATACCCTGAGCACTGAAGCTTTCTTT. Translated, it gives CSVYTLSTEAFF.

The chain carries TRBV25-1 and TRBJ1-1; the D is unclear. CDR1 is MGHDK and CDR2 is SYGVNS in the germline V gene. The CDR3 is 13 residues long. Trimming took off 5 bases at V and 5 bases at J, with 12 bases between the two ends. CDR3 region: CASSLGVETEAFF. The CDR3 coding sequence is TGTGCCAGCAGTCTCGGGGTAGAGACTGAAGCTTTCTTT.

DNA of the CDR3: TGTGCCAGCAGCTTAAATCGTCTGGGACAGGGCGAGACCCAGTACTTC. Its protein product is CASSLNRLGQGETQYF. The chain combines TRBV7-9 with TRBJ2-5; 9 bases agree with TRBD1. Germline CDR1 and CDR2: SEHNR and FQNEAQ (reference sequence). The CDR3 has 16 residues. J was trimmed by 5 bases and V by 2 bases; bases with no gene match: 9. Variable domain in full (rest from reference TRBV7-9 and TRBJ2-5): DTGVSQNPRHKITKRGQNVTFRCDPISEHNRLYWYRQTLGQGPEFLTYFQNEAQLEKSRLLSDRFSAERPKGSFSTLEIQRTEQGDSAMYLCASSLNRLGQGETQYFGPGTRLLVL.

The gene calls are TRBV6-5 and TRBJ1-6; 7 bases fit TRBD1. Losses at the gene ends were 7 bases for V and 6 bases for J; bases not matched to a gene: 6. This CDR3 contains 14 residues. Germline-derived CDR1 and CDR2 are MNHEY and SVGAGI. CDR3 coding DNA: TGTGCCAGCACCTTGGACAGGACTAATTCACCCCTCCACTTT. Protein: CASTLDRTNSPLHF.

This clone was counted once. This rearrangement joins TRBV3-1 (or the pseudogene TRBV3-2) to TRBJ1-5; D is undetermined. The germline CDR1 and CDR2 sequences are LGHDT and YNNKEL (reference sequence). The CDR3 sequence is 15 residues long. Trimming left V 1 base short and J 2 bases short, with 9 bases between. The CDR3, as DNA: TGTGCCAGCAGCCAAGGGACTCAAGGCAATCAGCCCCAGCATTTT. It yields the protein CASSQGTQGNQPQHF.

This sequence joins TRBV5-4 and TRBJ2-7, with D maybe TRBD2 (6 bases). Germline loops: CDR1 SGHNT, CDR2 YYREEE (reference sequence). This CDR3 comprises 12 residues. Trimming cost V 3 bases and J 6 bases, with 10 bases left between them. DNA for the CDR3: TGTGCCAGCAGCTGGGGAGGACTCGAGCAGTACTTC. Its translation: CASSWGGLEQYF. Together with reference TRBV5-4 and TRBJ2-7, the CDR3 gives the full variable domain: ETGVTQSPTHLIKTRGQQVTLRCSSQSGHNTVSWYQQALGQGPQFIFQYYREEENGRGNFPPRFSGLQFPNYSSELNVNALELDDSALYLCASSWGGLEQYFGPGTRLTVT.

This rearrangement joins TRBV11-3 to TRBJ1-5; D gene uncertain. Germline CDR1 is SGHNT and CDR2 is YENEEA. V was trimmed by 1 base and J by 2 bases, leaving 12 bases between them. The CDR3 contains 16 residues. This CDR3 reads CASSLGQLLGNQPQHF. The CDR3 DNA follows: TGTGCCAGCAGCTTAGGTCAGTTGCTTGGCAATCAGCCCCAGCATTTT.